The next 24 T cell receptor beta chains were all read from a single sample in a study of type 1 regulatory T cells. No antigen has been assigned to these receptors. TCRdb reprocessed the reads with MiXCR, giving one entry per CDR3 protein. The sample includes around 69,000 distinct CDR3 sequences, 55% to 80% of them seen just once. The sequencing input was cultured T cells, either the whole culture or a sorted T cell fraction (not recorded which). Subset defined: Tr1-enriched cell product generated in vitro against host alloantigens. The receptors were sampled from a human donor in good health.

The genes are TRBV20-1 and TRBJ2-7; D perhaps matches TRBD2 (6 bases). Germline lookup yields CDR1 DFQATT and CDR2 SNEGSKA (reference sequence). The CDR3 length is 14 residues. Trimming removed 6 bases from V and 4 bases from J, with 19 bases in between. The CDR3 DNA reads as TGCAGTGCAGGCGGAGGGACGGTATCATACGAGCAGTACTTC. Encoded protein: CSAGGGTVSYEQYF.

The genes are TRBV6-5 and TRBJ2-5; D gene ambiguous. Trimming took off 4 bases at V and 5 bases at J, with 14 bases between the two ends. The CDR3 spans 14 residues. CDR1 is MNHEY and CDR2 is SVGAGI in the germline V gene. The CDR3 nucleotides read TGTGCCAGCAGTTTAGGCTCTCTAGTGGAGACCCAGTACTTC. Protein: CASSLGSLVETQYF.

The chain joins TRBV18 to TRBJ2-1; TRBD2 matches at 13 bases. This CDR3 has 17 amino acids. Germline V CDR1 and CDR2: KGHSH, LQKENI. After removal of 3 bases from V and 8 bases from J, the junction contained 10 bases not matched to a gene. CDR3 in amino acids: CASSPGTSGKGKDEQFF. For the CDR3, the DNA is TGTGCCAGCTCACCCGGGACTAGCGGGAAGGGTAAGGATGAGCAGTTCTTC.

Only one count was recorded for this clonotype. V and J are TRBV7-2 and TRBJ1-4; D unclear. CDR3 length: 15 amino acids. V lost 8 bases and J 4 bases, leaving 17 bases between the germline ends. CDR1 and CDR2 from the germline V gene are SGHTA and FQGNSA. The CDR3 reads CASGASRSNNEKLFF. The CDR3 DNA reads TGTGCCAGCGGCGCCTCACGGAGCAATAATGAAAAACTGTTTTTT.

The rearrangement links TRBV4-3 to TRBJ1-5; D may be TRBD1 (5 bases). V lost 5 bases and J lost 4, with 9 bases in between. Germline loops: CDR1 LGHNA, CDR2 YSLEER. The CDR3 extends over 13 amino acids. The CDR3 DNA reads as TGCGCCAGCAGCGAACAGGTTAATCAGCCCCAGCATTTT. This sequence encodes CASSEQVNQPQHF.

In DNA form, the CDR3 reads TGCAGTGCTAGTGGGTGGGACCTAGCCTACGAGCAGTACTTC. Translation: CSASGWDLAYEQYF. This rearrangement joins TRBV20-1 to TRBJ2-7, with D perhaps assigned TRBD1 or TRBD2 (5 bases each). CDR1 and CDR2 (germline): DFQATT, SNEGSKA (reference sequence). The CDR3 consists of 14 residues. Trimming removed 3 bases from V and 2 bases from J, with 14 bases in between.

V usage is TRBV5-1 and J usage is TRBJ2-2; D assignment may be TRBD1 or TRBD2 (7 bases each). Trimming took 4 bases from V and 0 from J, leaving 10 bases between them. This CDR3 has 15 amino acids. Germline assignment: CDR1 SGHRS and CDR2 YFSETQ. CDR3 nucleotides: TGCGCCAGCAGCAGCGGGACAGCGAACACCGGGGAGCTGTTTTTT. Translation: CASSSGTANTGELFF.

This chain joins TRBV12-3 or TRBV12-4 and TRBJ1-4; D gene unclear. V lost 3 bases and J 3 bases, leaving 14 bases between the germline ends. The CDR3 sequence is 16 residues long. This CDR3 reads CASSLGSSVSNEKLFF. The DNA of the CDR3 is TGTGCCAGCAGTTTGGGCAGCTCAGTATCTAATGAAAAACTGTTTTTT.

This clonotype has a handful of counts. The rearrangement links TRBV7-9 to TRBJ2-5; no clear D gene. Trimming removed 5 bases from V and 5 bases from J, with 15 bases in between. CDR1 SEHNR and CDR2 FQNEAQ come from the germline V gene (reference sequence). The CDR3 contains 14 residues. Written as DNA, the CDR3 is TGTGCCAGCAGCAAACCTCCGGGTCCGGAGACCCAGTACTTC. Protein product: CASSKPPGPETQYF.

The chain joins TRBV12-3 or TRBV12-4 to TRBJ2-2; D could derive from TRBD1 or TRBD2 (5 bases each). The CDR3 covers 16 residues. Trimming removed 5 bases from V and 7 bases from J, with 20 bases in between. In DNA, the CDR3 is TGTGCCAGCAGTCCTCAGGGCCCCGGGACGGGCGGGGAGCTGTTTTTT. Translated: CASSPQGPGTGGELFF.

This sequence joins TRBV24-1 and TRBJ2-1, with D tentatively TRBD1 or TRBD2 (5 bases each). Germline V gives CDR1 KGHDR, CDR2 SFDVKD. CDR3 size: 14 residues. V shed 5 bases and J shed 7 bases, with 14 bases lying between them. CDR3 amino acids: CATSAPGPRNEQFF. CDR3 in DNA: TGTGCCACCAGTGCCCCGGGGCCTAGGAATGAGCAGTTCTTC.

CDR3 sequence (DNA): TGTGCCACCGGTCCAGGGGGTTCCTATAACTATGGCTACACCTTC. Translating it yields CATGPGGSYNYGYTF. The chain links TRBV24-1 to TRBJ1-2; TRBD1 aligns across 7 bases. Looked up from germline, CDR1 is KGHDR and CDR2 is SFDVKD. V lost 9 bases and J lost 1; bases outside the gene matches: 10. The CDR3 runs 15 residues.

For the CDR3, the DNA is TGTGCCAGCAGCTTATGGACTGGGTCCTACAATGAGCAGTTCTTC. Residues: CASSLWTGSYNEQFF. This chain uses TRBV7-2 with TRBJ2-1; D perhaps matches TRBD2 (5 bases). CDR1 is SGHTA, CDR2 FQGNSA, per germline. V dropped 2 bases and J dropped 1 base, with 9 bases sitting between them. The CDR3 totals 15 residues. The full variable domain, in which reference TRBV7-2 and TRBJ2-1 provide the parts outside the CDR3, is GAGVSQSPSNKVTEKGKDVELRCDPISGHTALYWYRQSLGQGLEFLIYFQGNSAPDKSGLPSDRFSAERTGGSVSTLTIQRTQQEDSAVYLCASSLWTGSYNEQFFGPGTRLTVL.

The V call is TRBV3-1, the J call TRBJ2-1; 10 bases map to TRBD2. The CDR3 runs to 14 residues. The V and J ends lost 8 bases and 5 bases, in that order; junction bases with no gene match: 6. CDR1 and CDR2 from the germline V gene are LGHDT and YNNKEL (reference sequence). CDR3 DNA sequence: TGTGCCAGCCATCTAGCGGGAGACCACAATGAGCAGTTCTTC. Residues: CASHLAGDHNEQFF.

The chain joins TRBV15 to TRBJ1-4; D call uncertain. The CDR3 has 17 amino acids. V lost 0 bases and J lost 4, with 15 bases in between. Germline CDR1 and CDR2: LNHNV and YYDKDF (reference sequence). This CDR3 is CATSRELALNRNEKLFF. DNA of the CDR3: TGTGCCACCAGCAGAGAGCTGGCCCTCAATCGTAATGAAAAACTGTTTTTT.

This chain links TRBV19 with TRBJ1-1; 7 nucleotides line up with TRBD1. After removal of 8 bases from V and 5 bases from J, the junction contained 11 bases not matched to a gene. This CDR3 is built from 14 residues. Germline loops: CDR1 LNHDA, CDR2 SQIVND (reference sequence). The CDR3 DNA sequence: TGTGCCAGTCATTGGAAGGGGGCGAGGACTGAAGCTTTCTTT. This translates into CASHWKGARTEAFF.

This chain connects TRBV20-1 to TRBJ2-2; D may correspond to TRBD1 or TRBD2 (5 bases each). Germline CDR1 reads DFQATT; CDR2 reads SNEGSKA (reference sequence). The CDR3 runs 15 residues. Trimming pared 0 bases from V and 2 bases from J, leaving 10 bases between. CDR3 sequence reads: CSARDGAGNTGELFF. The CDR3 nucleotides read TGCAGTGCTAGAGACGGGGCGGGCAACACCGGGGAGCTGTTTTTT.

This clonotype was picked up a small number of times. The chain employs TRBV20-1 and TRBJ1-4, with TRBD1 matching 8 bases. Germline V gene sequence: CDR1 DFQATT, CDR2 SNEGSKA (reference sequence). The CDR3 loop spans 13 amino acids. The V and J ends lost 3 bases and 5 bases, in that order; junction bases with no gene match: 2. CDR3 sequence (DNA): TGCAGTGCTAGGACAGGGGTGAATGAAAAACTGTTTTTT. Protein: CSARTGVNEKLFF.

This clonotype showed up just a few times. This chain uses TRBV12-3 or TRBV12-4 with TRBJ2-5; 7 bases are shared with TRBD2. The CDR3 runs 12 residues. V lost 1 base, J lost 12 bases, and 5 bases stayed unmatched. CDR3 sequence reads: CASSLGAGEKYF. The CDR3 nucleotides read TGTGCCAGCAGTTTAGGGGCGGGAGAGAAGTACTTC.

The chain recombines TRBV2 with TRBJ2-1; 14 positions match TRBD2. This CDR3 has 16 residues. Germline trimming cut 7 bases from V and 7 bases from J; bases unmatched to any gene: 9. Per germline, CDR1 SNHLY and CDR2 FYNNEI. The DNA for the CDR3 is TGTGCCAGCACTAAGACTAGCGGGGGGGGACAAAATGAGCAGTTCTTC. This encodes CASTKTSGGGQNEQFF.

The genes are TRBV25-1 and TRBJ2-5, with no clear D. In germline, CDR1 is MGHDK, CDR2 SYGVNS. The CDR3 is 13 amino acids. V was trimmed by 2 bases and J by 5 bases, leaving 9 bases between them. CDR3 residues: CASSEVGLETQYF. CDR3 in DNA: TGTGCCAGCAGTGAAGTAGGGTTGGAGACCCAGTACTTC.

The chain uses TRBV29-1 and TRBJ2-7, with 14 bases lining up with TRBD2. V shed 6 bases and J 12 bases; nucleotides not matched to a gene: 4. This CDR3 has 11 amino acids. CDR1 is SQVTM and CDR2 is ANQGSEA in the germline V gene. The CDR3 loop is CSVGTSGSSYF. The CDR3 nucleotides read TGCAGCGTGGGGACTAGCGGGAGTTCGTACTTC.

This clonotype has only a few counts. The chain uses TRBV5-1 and TRBJ2-1; 8 bases agree with TRBD2. The V gene's germline CDR1 is SGHRS and CDR2 YFSETQ. The CDR3 totals 15 residues. V was clipped by 4 bases and J by 1 base; unmatched bases: 4. The CDR3 loop is CASSPRGGSYNEQFF. CDR3 coding DNA: TGCGCCAGCAGCCCCCGGGGGGGGTCCTACAATGAGCAGTTCTTC.

This clonotype was seen just once. The chain employs TRBV9 and TRBJ1-1; a possible D gene is TRBD1 (5 bases). V lost 0 bases to trimming and J lost 0 bases, with 12 bases between them. CDR1 is SGDLS and CDR2 is YYNGEE in the germline V gene. The CDR3 has 16 residues. CDR3 amino acids: CASSVGLGGMNTEAFF. CDR3 bases: TGTGCCAGCAGCGTAGGACTCGGGGGAATGAACACTGAAGCTTTCTTT.